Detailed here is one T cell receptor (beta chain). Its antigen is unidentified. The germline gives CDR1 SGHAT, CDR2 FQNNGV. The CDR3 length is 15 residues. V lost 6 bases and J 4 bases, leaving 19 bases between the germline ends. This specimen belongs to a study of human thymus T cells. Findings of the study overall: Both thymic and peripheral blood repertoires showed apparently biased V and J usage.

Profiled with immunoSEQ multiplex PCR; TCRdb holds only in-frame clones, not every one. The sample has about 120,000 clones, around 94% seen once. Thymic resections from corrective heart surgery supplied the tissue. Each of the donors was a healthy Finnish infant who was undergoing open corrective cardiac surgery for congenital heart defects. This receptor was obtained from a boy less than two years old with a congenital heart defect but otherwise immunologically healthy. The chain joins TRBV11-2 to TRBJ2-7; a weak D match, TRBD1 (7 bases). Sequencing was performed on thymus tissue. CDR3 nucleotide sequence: TGTGCCAGCAGTTCAGACAGGGAGGCGTGGTACGAGCAGTACTTC. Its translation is CASSSDREAWYEQYF.